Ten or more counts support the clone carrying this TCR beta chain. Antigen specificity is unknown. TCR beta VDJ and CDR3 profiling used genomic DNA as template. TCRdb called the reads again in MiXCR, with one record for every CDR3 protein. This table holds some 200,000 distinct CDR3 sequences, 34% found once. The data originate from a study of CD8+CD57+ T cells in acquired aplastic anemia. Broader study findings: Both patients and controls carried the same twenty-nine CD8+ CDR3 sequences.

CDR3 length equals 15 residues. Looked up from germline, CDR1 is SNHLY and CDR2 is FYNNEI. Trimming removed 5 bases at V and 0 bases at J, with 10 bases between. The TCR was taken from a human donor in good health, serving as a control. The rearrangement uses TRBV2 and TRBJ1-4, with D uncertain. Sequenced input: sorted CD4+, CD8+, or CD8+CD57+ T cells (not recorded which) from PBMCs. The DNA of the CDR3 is TGTGCCAGCAGTAAAGAGACTGCAACTAATGAAAAACTGTTTTTT. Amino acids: CASSKETATNEKLFF.